Given below is one TCR beta chain in context. In the authors' methods: Amplified reference gene primers provided the basis for estimating nucleated cell counts. TCRdb's table, derived via immunoSEQ multiplex PCR, lists solely in-frame clones and lacks some. V and J calls and clone size are copied from that table; D and trimming were computed from the DNA. The sample yields about 250,000 clones, about 83% seen once. The entry originates in a study of blood T cell repertoires in COVID-19. The wider study: The study drew acute and convalescent COVID-19 samples from the United States, Italy and Spain. Sources were T cells, B-cell-depleted T cells, or PBMCs; the material itself was cDNA or gDNA.

From germline, CDR1 is SGHRS and CDR2 YFSETQ. The V end lost 4 bases, the J end lost 4 bases, and 15 bases lay between the germline ends. This CDR3 is 14 amino acids long. The sequenced sample consisted of peripheral blood. This chain connects TRBV5-1 to TRBJ2-7; perhaps TRBD1 as D (6 bases). This sequence originates from a man aged 40-49 years with active or convalescent COVID-19. CDR3 DNA: TGCGCCAGCAGCATACCGGGACAACTTTACGAGCAGTACTTC. It encodes CASSIPGQLYEQYF.